This TCR beta chain was identified in a study of control samples from healthy donors and cancer patients. V gave up 7 bases and J gave up 5 bases, with 8 bases separating them. CDR3 length equals 10 residues. Germline CDR1 reads SQVTM; CDR2 reads ANQGSEA. Assay used: immunoSEQ multiplex PCR; TCRdb lists only in-frame clones, some missing. The repertoire holds roughly 130,000 clones, with less than 95% as singletons. This sequence originates from a man aged 30-40 years in good health. V usage is TRBV29-1 and J usage is TRBJ1-1, with no clear D. The sequencing sample was made of blood. The CDR3 DNA sequence: TGCAGCGCCTCGTTTACTGAAGCTTTCTTT. Encoded protein: CSASFTEAFF.